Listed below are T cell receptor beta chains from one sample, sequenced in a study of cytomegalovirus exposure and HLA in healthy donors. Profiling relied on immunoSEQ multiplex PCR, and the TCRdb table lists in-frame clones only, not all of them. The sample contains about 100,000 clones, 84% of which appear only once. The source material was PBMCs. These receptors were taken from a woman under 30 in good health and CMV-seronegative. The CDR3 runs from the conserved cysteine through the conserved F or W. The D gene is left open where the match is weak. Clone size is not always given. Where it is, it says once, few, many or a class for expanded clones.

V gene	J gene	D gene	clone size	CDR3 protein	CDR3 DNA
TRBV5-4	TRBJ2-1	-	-	CASSSRGEPYNEQFF	TGTGCCAGCAGCTCCCGCGGGGAGCCCTACAATGAGCAGTTCTTC
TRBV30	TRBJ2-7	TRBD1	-	CAWSSRQGQTYEQYF	TGTGCCTGGAGTTCTAGACAGGGGCAAACCTACGAGCAGTACTTC
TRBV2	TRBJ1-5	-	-	CASSDEGGGNQPQHF	TGTGCCAGCAGTGATGAGGGAGGGGGCAATCAGCCCCAGCATTTT
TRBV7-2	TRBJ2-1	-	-	CASSPWREGEQFF	TGTGCCAGCAGCCCCTGGCGGGAAGGTGAGCAGTTCTTC
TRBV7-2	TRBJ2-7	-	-	CASSLVQDSYEQYF	TGTGCCAGCAGCTTAGTACAGGACAGTTACGAGCAGTACTTC
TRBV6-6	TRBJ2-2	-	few	CASSSQGGAGELFF	TGTGCCAGCAGTTCCCAAGGGGGGGCGGGGGAGCTGTTTTTT
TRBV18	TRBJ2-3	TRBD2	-	CASSPPGYFGGASDTQYF	TGTGCCAGCTCACCACCTGGCTACTTCGGGGGGGCCTCAGATACGCAGTATTTT
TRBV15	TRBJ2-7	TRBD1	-	CATSRDGPGGYEQYF	TGTGCCACCAGCAGAGATGGTCCAGGGGGCTACGAGCAGTACTTC
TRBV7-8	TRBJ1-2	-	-	CASSLANQLGYTF	TGTGCCAGCAGCTTAGCCAACCAGTTAGGCTACACCTTC
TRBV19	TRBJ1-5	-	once	CASSILGRGRQPQHF	TGTGCCAGTAGTATACTCGGCAGGGGTCGACAGCCCCAGCATTTT
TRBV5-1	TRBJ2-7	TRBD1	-	CASSVKPGQGSGEQYF	TGCGCCAGCAGCGTAAAACCGGGACAGGGGTCGGGCGAGCAGTACTTC
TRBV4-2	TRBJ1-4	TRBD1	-	CASSQDRGGDEKLFF	TGTGCCAGCAGCCAGGACAGGGGAGGGGATGAAAAACTGTTTTTT
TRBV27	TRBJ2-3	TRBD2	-	CASRRWTSGSPDTQYF	TGTGCCAGCAGAAGGTGGACTAGCGGGAGCCCAGATACGCAGTATTTT
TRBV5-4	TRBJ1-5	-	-	CASSLSPSGSPKYF	TGTGCCAGCAGCTTGTCGCCTAGCGGATCACCAAAGTATTTT
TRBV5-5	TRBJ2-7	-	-	CASSLRPDRVYEQYF	TGTGCCAGCAGCCTGCGCCCGGACAGAGTCTACGAGCAGTACTTC
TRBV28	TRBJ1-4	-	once	CASSLYGDEKLFF	TGTGCCAGCAGTTTATACGGGGATGAAAAACTGTTTTTT
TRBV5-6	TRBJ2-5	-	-	CASSLGHDKQETQYF	TGTGCCAGCAGCTTGGGACACGACAAGCAAGAGACCCAGTACTTC
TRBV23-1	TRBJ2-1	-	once	CASIPRSGTYNEQFF	TGCGCCAGCATCCCAAGGTCCGGGACCTACAATGAGCAGTTCTTC
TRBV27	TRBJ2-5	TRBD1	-	CASSLGQGAEVGETQYF	TGTGCCAGCAGTTTAGGACAGGGGGCAGAAGTCGGGGAGACCCAGTACTTC
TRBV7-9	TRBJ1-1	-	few	CASSDRRNTEAFF	TGTGCCAGCAGTGATCGGAGAAACACTGAAGCTTTCTTT
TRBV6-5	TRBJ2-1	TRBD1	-	CASSYSGTGGGDEQFF	TGTGCCAGCAGTTACTCGGGGACAGGGGGTGGGGATGAGCAGTTCTTC
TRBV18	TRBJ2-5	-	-	CASSPQSTGVGETQYF	TGTGCCAGCTCACCACAGTCGACAGGCGTCGGAGAGACCCAGTACTTC
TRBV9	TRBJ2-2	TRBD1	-	CASSVSTIPGTATGELFF	TGTGCCAGCAGCGTCTCCACAATTCCTGGGACAGCCACCGGGGAGCTGTTTTTT
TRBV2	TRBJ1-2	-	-	CARQQAPSNYGYTF	TGTGCCCGACAACAAGCACCGAGTAACTATGGCTACACCTTC
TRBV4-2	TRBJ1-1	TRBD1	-	CASSQETGGSVNTEAFF	TGTGCCAGCAGCCAAGAGACAGGGGGCTCGGTGAACACTGAAGCTTTCTTT
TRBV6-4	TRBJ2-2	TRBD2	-	CASSLSGEGTGELFF	TGTGCCAGCAGCCTAAGCGGGGAGGGCACCGGGGAGCTGTTTTTT
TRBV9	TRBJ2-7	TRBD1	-	CASSFGTGSSYEQYF	TGTGCCAGCAGCTTTGGGACAGGGTCCTCCTACGAGCAGTACTTC
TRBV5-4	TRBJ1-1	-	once	CASSLGGENGGRSDTEAFF	TGTGCCAGCAGCTTGGGGGGTGAGAACGGGGGGAGATCGGACACTGAAGCTTTCTTT
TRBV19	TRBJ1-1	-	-	CASSSRVGLFEAFF	TGTGCCAGTAGCAGCAGGGTTGGGCTGTTTGAAGCTTTCTTT
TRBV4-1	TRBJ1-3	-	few	CASSSRENSLKLNTIYF	TGCGCCAGCAGCAGCCGGGAGAACAGTTTGAAGTTGAACACCATATATTTT
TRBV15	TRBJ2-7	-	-	CATSRDRASSEQYF	TGTGCCACCAGCAGAGATCGGGCTAGCAGCGAGCAGTACTTC
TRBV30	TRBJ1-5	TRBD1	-	CAWSDTGGGQPQHF	TGTGCCTGGAGTGATACAGGGGGTGGCCAGCCCCAGCATTTT
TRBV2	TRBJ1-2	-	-	CASRFPGRGYTF	TGTGCCAGCAGATTTCCAGGCCGAGGCTACACCTTC
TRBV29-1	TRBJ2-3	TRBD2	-	CSVEGLGLAGGLTDTQYF	TGCAGCGTTGAAGGGCTGGGACTAGCGGGAGGGTTAACAGATACGCAGTATTTT
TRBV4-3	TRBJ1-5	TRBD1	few	CASSWDRGSQPQHF	TGCGCCAGCAGCTGGGACAGGGGCTCGCAGCCCCAGCATTTT
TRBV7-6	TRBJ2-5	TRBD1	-	CASSLTPGQGEETQYF	TGTGCCAGCAGCTTAACCCCGGGACAGGGGGAAGAGACCCAGTACTTC
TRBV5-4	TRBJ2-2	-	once	CASSVDLSTGELFF	TGTGCCAGCAGCGTGGACCTAAGCACCGGGGAGCTGTTTTTT
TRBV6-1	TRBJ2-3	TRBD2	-	CASSGLAGGTDTQYF	TGTGCCAGCAGTGGTCTCGCGGGAGGGACAGATACGCAGTATTTT
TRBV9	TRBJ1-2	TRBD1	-	CASSVGTGAYGYTF	TGTGCCAGCAGCGTAGGCACAGGGGCCTATGGCTACACCTTC
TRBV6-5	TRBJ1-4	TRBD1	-	CASKETGGDEKLFF	TGTGCCAGCAAGGAGACAGGGGGCGATGAAAAACTGTTTTTT
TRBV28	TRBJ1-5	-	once	CASSSGGVSNQPQHF	TGTGCCAGCAGCTCCGGCGGAGTTAGCAATCAGCCCCAGCATTTT
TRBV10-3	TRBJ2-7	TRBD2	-	CAIGRERFEQYF	TGTGCCATCGGGCGGGAGAGATTTGAGCAGTACTTC
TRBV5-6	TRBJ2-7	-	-	CASSLDSNEQYF	TGTGCCAGCAGCTTGGACTCGAACGAGCAGTACTTC
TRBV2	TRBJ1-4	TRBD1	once	CASSDPQGATNEKLFF	TGTGCCAGCAGTGACCCCCAGGGGGCGACTAATGAAAAACTGTTTTTT
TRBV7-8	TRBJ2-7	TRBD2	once	CASSLAPGLVSYEQYF	TGTGCCAGCAGCTTAGCACCTGGACTAGTTTCCTACGAGCAGTACTTC
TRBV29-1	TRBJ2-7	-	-	CSAFAGSYEQYF	TGCAGCGCCTTTGCAGGAAGCTACGAGCAGTACTTC
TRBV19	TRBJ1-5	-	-	CASGDLANQPQHF	TGTGCCAGTGGGGACTTGGCCAACCAGCCCCAGCATTTT
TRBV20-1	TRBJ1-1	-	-	CSVSQGREAFF	TGCAGTGTATCACAGGGAAGAGAAGCTTTCTTT
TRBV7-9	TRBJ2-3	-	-	CASSLSWAEKDTQYF	TGTGCCAGCAGCTTATCCTGGGCTGAAAAAGATACGCAGTATTTT
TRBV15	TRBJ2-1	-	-	CATSSRSYNEQFF	TGTGCCACCAGCTCCCGCTCCTACAATGAGCAGTTCTTC
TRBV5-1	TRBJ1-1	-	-	CASSFGGGAGTEAFF	TGCGCCAGCAGCTTTGGGGGGGGCGCGGGTACTGAAGCTTTCTTT
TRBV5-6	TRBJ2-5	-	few	CASSLRGWAQETQYF	TGTGCCAGCAGCCTGCGAGGGTGGGCCCAAGAGACCCAGTACTTC
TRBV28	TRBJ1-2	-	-	CASTMSRDIHGYTF	TGTGCCAGCACGATGAGCAGGGATATTCATGGCTACACCTTC
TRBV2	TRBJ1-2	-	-	CASFKDTPNYGYTF	TGTGCCAGCTTTAAAGACACACCTAACTATGGCTACACCTTC
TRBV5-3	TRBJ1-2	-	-	CARSLAVWTRTSCYTF	TGTGCCAGAAGCTTGGCAGTCTGGACCAGGACATCTTGCTACACCTTC